This paragraph covers one T cell receptor (beta chain) sequence. Its antigen is still unknown. Other DNA sequences in the same sample also yield this CDR3. The entry originates in a study of shared clonotypes between healthy human individuals. The wider study: Used for every donor were three CD4 naive, three CD4 memory, two CD8 naive and one CD8 memory plate.

Measured with immunoSEQ multiplex PCR; TCRdb has only the in-frame clones, and not every one. The repertoire includes more than 2,000,000 clones, about 92% of them detected once, and about 0.37% sits in the top ten. Germline V gives CDR1 LGHNA, CDR2 YNFKEQ. With 0 bases removed from V and 1 base from J, the gap between germline ends came to 7 bases. The CDR3 sequence is 14 residues long. Study-level results: Some naive CD4 clonotypes, around 5%, turned up in common across four donors.

CD4+ cell separation produced CD45RA+ naive and CD45RA-negative memory subsets. The specimen was naive CD4+ T cells from PBMCs. The sample's subset: CD45RA+ positively selected. The sequence was obtained from a man aged 18 to 30 in good health. Some clones in this sample may be carry-over from other donors' samples. The chain employs TRBV4-2 and TRBJ2-7; no reliable D call. For the CDR3, the DNA is TGTGCCAGCAGCCAAGATAGGCTTTCCTACGAGCAGTACTTC. Translated, it gives CASSQDRLSYEQYF.